A single sample gave rise to the 25 T cell receptor beta chains below, sequenced in a study of cytotoxic CD8 clonotypes in ibrutinib-treated CLL. The method was immunoSEQ multiplex PCR; TCRdb's version includes in-frame clones alone and lacks a portion of them. Among some 200,000 clones listed, 70% to 75% were seen once. Material: PBMCs, obtained after 12 months of ibrutinib treatment. These receptors were collected from a human donor with chronic lymphocytic leukemia.

The chain has TRBV29-1 and TRBJ2-7, with 7 bases matching TRBD1. CDR3 length: 11 residues. Trimming removed 6 bases from V and 4 bases from J; junction bases left unmatched: 3. Per the germline V gene, CDR1 is SQVTM and CDR2 is ANQGSEA. DNA of the CDR3: TGCAGCGTAACGACAGGGTACGAGCAGTACTTC. Translated: CSVTTGYEQYF.

The chain links TRBV30 to TRBJ1-6, with 7 nucleotides matching TRBD1. Germline V gene lookup returns CDR1 GTSNPN and CDR2 SVGIG (reference sequence). The CDR3 is 16 amino acids. Trimming took 5 bases from V and 9 from J; bases not matched to a gene: 16. The CDR3 sequence: CAWGGESTGTVSPLHF. Written as DNA, the CDR3 is TGTGCCTGGGGGGGCGAGTCGACAGGGACAGTTTCACCCCTCCACTTT. The complete variable domain, with remaining parts taken from reference TRBV30 and TRBJ1-6, reads SQTIHQWPATLVQPVGSPLSLECTVEGTSNPNLYWYRQAAGRGLQLLFYSVGIGQISSEVPQNLSASRPQDRQFILSSKKLLLSDSGFYLCAWGGESTGTVSPLHFGNGTRLTVT.

This chain joins TRBV4-2 and TRBJ2-7; 7 nucleotides match TRBD1. CDR3 length: 16 residues. Unmatched junction bases numbered 5, after V lost 0 bases and J lost 0 bases. CDR1 is LGHNA and CDR2 is YNFKEQ in the germline V gene. The CDR3 reads CASSQDLGQSSYEQYF. CDR3 coding DNA: TGTGCCAGCAGCCAAGACTTGGGACAGAGCTCCTACGAGCAGTACTTC.

This chain links TRBV5-1 with TRBJ1-2, with D tentatively TRBD1 (5 bases). Germline V gene sequence: CDR1 SGHRS, CDR2 YFSETQ. V gave up 5 bases and J gave up 6 bases, with 20 bases separating them. The CDR3 spans 15 residues. The chain's CDR3 is CASSRQGPQGNGYTF. The DNA of the CDR3 is TGCGCCAGCAGTCGGCAGGGTCCGCAGGGAAATGGCTACACCTTC.

The chain carries TRBV6-1 and TRBJ1-1; the D is unclear. V was cut by 5 bases and J by 0 bases, with 4 bases left in between. The CDR3 has 12 residues. From germline, CDR1 is MNHNS and CDR2 SASEGT. The CDR3 DNA reads TGTGCCAGCAGTACCATGAACACTGAAGCTTTCTTT. It specifies CASSTMNTEAFF.

This sequence joins TRBV30 and TRBJ1-1; no clear D gene. Deletions cut 2 bases from V and 0 bases from J, with 13 bases between. This CDR3 has 15 residues. Germline CDR1 and CDR2: GTSNPN and SVGIG (reference sequence). CDR3 DNA: TGTGCCTGGAGTTTGGGAGCCCCCATGAACACTGAAGCTTTCTTT. Its protein is CAWSLGAPMNTEAFF.

V usage is TRBV2 and J usage is TRBJ2-4; D gene ambiguous. The CDR3 consists of 14 residues. The V gene's germline CDR1 is SNHLY and CDR2 FYNNEI. Trimming pared 4 bases from V and 2 bases from J, leaving 9 bases between. CDR3 in amino acids: CASSAPVTKNIQYF. The CDR3 bases are TGTGCCAGCAGTGCCCCGGTAACCAAAAACATTCAGTACTTC.

At least ten counts were recorded for this clone. The V and J genes are TRBV7-3 and TRBJ2-1; 16 positions match TRBD2. From germline, CDR1 is SGHTA and CDR2 FQGTGA. This CDR3 has 16 residues. V gave up 4 bases and J gave up 10 bases; unmatched junction bases: 7. DNA of the CDR3: TGTGCCAGCAGCTCGGGACTAGCGGGAGGGGGTAAGGAGCAGTTCTTC. Its translation is CASSSGLAGGGKEQFF.

The V call is TRBV7-9, the J call TRBJ1-4; 9 bases are a match to TRBD1. The CDR3 totals 15 residues. V lost 5 bases and J lost 7; bases outside the gene matches: 8. CDR1 and CDR2 from the germline V gene are SEHNR and FQNEAQ (reference sequence). The CDR3 nucleotides read TGTGCCAGCAGCAGCAGGACAGGGGAAAGTGAAAAACTGTTTTTT. It specifies CASSSRTGESEKLFF.

There are a few counts of this clone. The rearrangement joins TRBV4-2 to TRBJ2-3, with 16 bases identical to TRBD2. This CDR3 is built from 16 residues. V trimming: 2 bases; J trimming: 7 bases; junction bases outside the gene matches: 3. Germline V lookup: CDR1 LGHNA, CDR2 YNFKEQ. The CDR3: CASSQPGLAGGHTQYF. The DNA of the CDR3 is TGTGCCAGCAGCCAACCGGGACTAGCGGGAGGGCATACGCAGTATTTT.

The genes are TRBV9 and TRBJ1-2; no definite D call. The CDR3 consists of 15 residues. Trimming cost V 0 bases and J 4 bases, with 13 bases left between them. CDR1 SGDLS and CDR2 YYNGEE come from the germline V gene. The CDR3 sequence: CASSVDPREGYGYTF. The CDR3 DNA reads as TGTGCCAGCAGCGTAGACCCAAGGGAGGGCTATGGCTACACCTTC.

J is TRBJ2-5 and V is TRBV5-1, with no clear D. The CDR3 covers 15 residues. Germline-derived CDR1 and CDR2 are SGHRS and YFSETQ. The V gene lost 0 bases and the J gene lost 1 base, with 10 bases spanning the gap. CDR3 region: CASSLGYVTQETQYF. In DNA, the CDR3 is TGCGCCAGCAGCTTGGGCTATGTGACCCAAGAGACCCAGTACTTC.

V and J are TRBV18 and TRBJ1-2; 7 bases line up with TRBD1. The ends lost 3 bases at V and 7 bases at J; junction bases unmatched: 11. The V gene's germline CDR1 is KGHSH and CDR2 LQKENI. CDR3 length equals 15 residues. CDR3 amino acids: CASSPVVEQGSGYTF. The CDR3 DNA reads as TGTGCCAGCTCACCGGTTGTTGAACAGGGGTCTGGCTACACCTTC.

The chain couples TRBV4-1 to TRBJ2-4; D gene ambiguous. CDR1 is MGHRA and CDR2 is YSYEKL in the germline V gene. V lost 3 bases to trimming and J lost 6 bases, with 9 bases between them. This CDR3 has 13 residues. The CDR3 loop is CASSQEPRNIQYF. CDR3 in DNA: TGCGCCAGCAGCCAGGAACCTAGAAACATTCAGTACTTC.

The genes are TRBV15 and TRBJ1-3; no firm D call. The CDR3 covers 18 residues. CDR1 and CDR2 from the germline V gene are LNHNV and YYDKDF (reference sequence). Trimming removed 0 bases from V and 1 base from J, with 16 bases in between. CDR3 DNA: TGTGCCACCAGCAGAGATCGGTTCGGTCCGGGTTCTGGAAACACCATATATTTT. Translating it yields CATSRDRFGPGSGNTIYF.

The chain links TRBV7-3 to TRBJ1-4; D gene unclear. V lost 5 bases and J lost 0, with 7 bases in between. In germline, CDR1 is SGHTA, CDR2 FQGTGA. This CDR3 spans 14 amino acids. The CDR3 spells CASSLSSTNEKLFF. The CDR3 DNA reads TGTGCCAGCAGCCTTTCATCAACTAATGAAAAACTGTTTTTT.

This clone was found a few times. The chain links TRBV6-5 to TRBJ2-2, with TRBD1 as a possible D gene (5 bases). The length of the CDR3 is 12 residues. Between the trimmed V and J ends, which lost 6 bases and 9 bases, there was a span of 11 bases. The germline V gene has CDR1 MNHEY and CDR2 SVGAGI. The CDR3 sequence: CASRDSGRELFF. The CDR3 coding sequence is TGTGCCAGCAGAGACAGTGGAAGGGAGCTGTTTTTT.

The chain carries TRBV29-1 and TRBJ2-7; 7 bases align to TRBD2. This CDR3 has 13 residues. V trimming: 5 bases; J trimming: 3 bases; junction bases outside the gene matches: 7. CDR1 is SQVTM, CDR2 ANQGSEA, per germline. CDR3 DNA sequence: TGCAGCGTTTCGGGAGGCACCCTCTACGAGCAGTACTTC. This gives the protein CSVSGGTLYEQYF.

The V and J genes are TRBV9 and TRBJ1-4; a weak D match, TRBD1 (5 bases). Between the trimmed V and J ends, which lost 5 bases and 2 bases, there was a span of 13 bases. CDR3 size: 15 residues. Looked up from germline, CDR1 is SGDLS and CDR2 is YYNGEE. CDR3 coding DNA: TGTGCCAGCAGTCGATCGGGGCGGACTAATGAAAAACTGTTTTTT. Encoded protein: CASSRSGRTNEKLFF.

The rearrangement links TRBV28 to TRBJ2-7; TRBD1 matches at 7 bases. Germline loops: CDR1 MDHEN, CDR2 SYDVKM. The CDR3 is made up of 14 amino acids. With 6 bases clipped from V and 3 bases from J, the junction kept 8 bases outside the gene matches. The CDR3 sequence is CASRPIDRVYEQYF. Written as DNA, the CDR3 is TGTGCCAGCAGGCCAATCGACAGGGTCTACGAGCAGTACTTC.

The gene calls are TRBV25-1 and TRBJ2-1; the D is unclear. CDR3 size: 14 residues. V gave up 4 bases and J gave up 6 bases, with 13 bases separating them. CDR1 is MGHDK, CDR2 SYGVNS, per germline. The CDR3 DNA is TGTGCCAGCAGTGTAGTCTCGTCTTTCAATGAGCAGTTCTTC. Its translation is CASSVVSSFNEQFF.

V gene TRBV6-5 combines with J gene TRBJ2-5, with 11 bases identical to TRBD2. The CDR3 covers 16 residues. The germline gives CDR1 MNHEY, CDR2 SVGAGI. With 3 bases clipped from V and 2 bases from J, the junction kept 5 bases outside the gene matches. CDR3 region: CASSYGTSGGQETQYF. CDR3 bases: TGTGCCAGCAGTTATGGGACTAGCGGAGGTCAAGAGACCCAGTACTTC.

The chain recombines TRBV6-4 with TRBJ2-7, with a weak D call TRBD1 (5 bases). Germline assignment: CDR1 MRHNA and CDR2 SNTAGT. V was trimmed by 1 base and J by 2 bases, leaving 9 bases between them. The CDR3 is 14 residues long. CDR3 amino acids: CASSDLQAAYEQYF. The DNA for the CDR3 is TGTGCCAGCAGTGACTTACAGGCAGCCTACGAGCAGTACTTC.

This sequence joins TRBV29-1 and TRBJ2-7; a possible D gene is TRBD2 (5 bases). This CDR3 has 11 amino acids. The V gene's germline CDR1 is SQVTM and CDR2 ANQGSEA. The V gene lost 4 bases and the J gene lost 3 bases, with 7 bases spanning the gap. The CDR3, as DNA: TGCAGCGTTGGAGAGGGCTACGAGCAGTACTTC. This codes for CSVGEGYEQYF.

Here the CDR3 reads CSVVTGFGQPQHF. CDR3 bases: TGCAGCGTCGTGACAGGGTTCGGGCAGCCCCAGCATTTT. The chain uses TRBV29-1 and TRBJ1-5, with TRBD1 matching over 7 bases. The junction had 9 bases not matched to a gene; V was cut back by 6 bases and J by 7 bases. This CDR3 spans 13 amino acids. Germline-derived CDR1 and CDR2 are SQVTM and ANQGSEA.